Below, 21 T cell receptor beta chains from the same sample are listed, as sequenced in a study of tumor-infiltrating lymphocytes in primary liver carcinoma. RNA was extracted from whole blood without cell sorting, alongside germline DNA. Starting from 500 ng of total RNA, TCR beta cDNA was produced with a primer in the constant region. Sequencing libraries for TCR beta derived from three nested multiplex PCR rounds that used slightly modified ARM-PCR. Running around 9 cycles apiece, the first two PCR rounds relied on TRBV1-TRBV30 forward primers together with a C-beta reverse primer. TCRdb reprocessed the multiplex PCR reads via MiXCR and lists one record per CDR3 protein. Altogether 300,000 to 350,000 distinct CDR3 sequences are present, less than 70% being singletons, with the ten largest covering about 6.5%. Material: peripheral blood. The receptor set was obtained from a man aged 35 to 55 with primary liver carcinoma and hepatitis B virus infection.

V gene TRBV11-2 combines with J gene TRBJ1-5; D possibly corresponds to TRBD1 (6 bases). The V and J ends lost 7 bases and 3 bases respectively, with 19 bases between them. The CDR3 is 16 residues long. Per the germline V gene, CDR1 is SGHAT and CDR2 is FQNNGV. The CDR3 DNA reads TGTGCCAGCACCCAGGGGTTTACTGAGCCCAATCAGCCCCAGCATTTT. Translating it yields CASTQGFTEPNQPQHF. The full variable domain, its missing parts supplied by reference TRBV11-2 and TRBJ1-5, is EAGVAQSPRYKIIEKRQSVAFWCNPISGHATLYWYQQILGQGPKLLIQFQNNGVVDDSQLPKDRFSAERLKGVDSTLKIQPAKLEDSAVYLCASTQGFTEPNQPQHFGDGTRLSIL.

This clonotype was seen ten or more times. The chain has TRBV5-1 and TRBJ2-5; D remains unclear. CDR1 SGHRS and CDR2 YFSETQ come from the germline V gene. Trimming cost V 6 bases and J 0 bases, with 6 bases left between them. The CDR3 has 12 amino acids. CDR3 amino acids: CASTLDQETQYF. The CDR3 DNA follows: TGCGCCAGCACACTGGACCAAGAGACCCAGTACTTC.

This CDR3 reads CASSFLDKAGELFF. The CDR3 DNA follows: TGTGCCAGCAGCTTCCTGGACAAGGCCGGGGAGCTGTTTTTT. The chain recombines TRBV5-5 with TRBJ2-2, with D tentatively TRBD1 (5 bases). The ends were cut back, 2 bases at V and 6 bases at J, with 11 bases in the middle. Germline V CDR1 and CDR2: SGHKS, YYEKEE (reference sequence). This CDR3 is 14 amino acids long.

The J gene is TRBJ2-1, the V gene TRBV9; 10 bases map to TRBD2. CDR3 size: 16 residues. Per the germline V gene, CDR1 is SGDLS and CDR2 is YYNGEE. V lost 4 bases, J lost 3 bases, and 7 bases stayed unmatched. The CDR3 coding sequence is TGTGCCAGCAGCCCAGCCGGACTAGCGGACTACAATGAGCAGTTCTTC. Its protein is CASSPAGLADYNEQFF.

Notes on this clonotype: With a much larger clone just one base away, this may be a read error. The chain carries TRBV11-2 and TRBJ2-2; the D call may be TRBD1 or TRBD2 (5 bases each). In germline, CDR1 is SGHAT, CDR2 FQNNGV. CDR3 length: 13 residues. CDR3 amino acids: CASGFEGPGELLF. The CDR3 region has the DNA TGTGCCAGCGGCTTTGAGGGGCCCGGGGAGCTGCTTTTT.

With regard to this clonotype: Just one base apart from a much larger clone, this may be a read error. The chain employs TRBV6-5 and TRBJ2-1; D ambiguous. Per germline, CDR1 MNHEY and CDR2 SVGAGI. The CDR3 sequence is 14 residues long. Trimming left V 0 bases short and J 4 bases short, with 7 bases between. The CDR3 sequence: CASSYSWNYNEQFF. CDR3 nucleotide sequence: TGTGCCAGCAGTTACTCATGGAATTACAATGAGCAGTTCTTC.

On this clonotype: The conserved phenylalanine or tryptophan normally closing the CDR3 is absent here, so this likely arose from a read error. The chain combines TRBV6-2 or TRBV6-3 with TRBJ2-7, with D perhaps matching TRBD2 (5 bases). V lost 6 bases, J lost 5 bases, and 8 bases lay in between. The CDR3 length is 11 residues. Looked up from germline, CDR1 is MNHEY and CDR2 is SVGEGT. The CDR3 DNA is TGTGCCAGCAGAGTCGGGGACGAGCAGTACTTA. Amino acids: CASRVGDEQYL.

About this clonotype itself: A much more abundant neighbour one base away suggests this may be a read error. The genes are TRBV6-1 and TRBJ1-3; D is undetermined. Between the trimmed V and J ends, which lost 2 bases and 2 bases, there was a span of 10 bases. The germline gives CDR1 MNHNS, CDR2 SASEGT. The CDR3 totals 15 residues. The CDR3 coding sequence is TGTGCCAGCAGTGAACCGGGCAGCCCTGGAAACACCATATATTTT. Its translation is CASSEPGSPGNTIYF.

On this clonotype: A much larger clone differs from this one at a single base, so this may be a read error. The chain combines TRBV6-5 with TRBJ2-1; 7 bases map to TRBD1. This CDR3 region has 14 residues. Per the germline V gene, CDR1 is MNHEY and CDR2 is SVGAGI. J was trimmed by 6 bases and V by 5 bases; bases with no gene match: 7. CDR3 nucleotide sequence: TGTGCCAGCAGTACAGGGGCGCGATGCAATGAGCAGTTCTTC. It translates to CASSTGARCNEQFF.

This chain joins TRBV7-9 and TRBJ2-1; 9 positions match TRBD2. Germline trimming cut 4 bases from V and 6 bases from J; bases unmatched to any gene: 10. The germline V gene encodes CDR1 SEHNR and CDR2 FQNEAQ (reference sequence). This CDR3 is 16 amino acids long. CDR3: CASSSARVTSGNEQFF. In DNA, the CDR3 is TGTGCCAGCAGCTCAGCACGAGTGACTAGCGGCAATGAGCAGTTCTTC.

There are many counts of this clonotype. The chain recombines TRBV4-3 with TRBJ2-1; 10 nucleotides line up with TRBD2. Germline V gene sequence: CDR1 LGHNA, CDR2 YSLEER. This CDR3 has 16 residues. J gave up 5 bases and V 4 bases, and 8 bases lay outside the gene matches. The CDR3 DNA is TGCGCCAGCAGCCCTGCGGGACTAGCGCTGAACAATGAGCAGTTCTTC. Translation: CASSPAGLALNNEQFF.

The chain employs TRBV12-3 or TRBV12-4 and TRBJ1-5; the D is unclear. V dropped 7 bases and J dropped 0 bases, with 7 bases sitting between them. The CDR3 contains 13 residues. The CDR3 reads CASTLSSNQPQHF. The CDR3 bases are TGTGCCAGCACCCTCAGTAGCAATCAGCCCCAGCATTTT.

This clonotype appeared a few times. The genes are TRBV5-1 and TRBJ2-1; TRBD2 agrees at 8 bases. V gave up 4 bases and J gave up 8 bases; unmatched junction bases: 8. Germline CDR1 reads SGHRS; CDR2 reads YFSETQ. The CDR3 length is 14 residues. The CDR3 spells CASSIPGLGHEQFF. CDR3 coding DNA: TGCGCCAGCAGCATACCGGGACTAGGGCATGAGCAGTTCTTC.

This chain links TRBV11-3 with TRBJ2-1; no clear D gene. The germline gives CDR1 SGHNT, CDR2 YENEEA. CDR3 size: 13 residues. V gave up 5 bases and J gave up 9 bases, with 14 bases separating them. The CDR3 nucleotides read TGTGCCAGCAGCCTCGAATCGATCACTGAGCAGTTCTTC. Translating gives CASSLESITEQFF.

As to this clonotype: Possible read error: a much larger clone is one base away. The chain employs TRBV4-1 and TRBJ1-2; a possible D gene is TRBD1 (6 bases). This CDR3 contains 13 residues. Looked up from germline, CDR1 is MGHRA and CDR2 is YSYEKL. The CDR3 DNA sequence: TGCGCCAGCAGCCACAGGGGTACGGATGGCCACACCTTC. Its protein is CASSHRGTDGHTF.

This clonotype was counted a few times. V is TRBV7-8 and J is TRBJ2-1; tentative D call: TRBD1 (6 bases). V was cut by 4 bases and J by 7 bases, with 14 bases left in between. The CDR3 is 14 amino acids. CDR1 is SGHVS and CDR2 is FQNEAQ in the germline V gene. CDR3 bases: TGTGCCAGCAGCTCCACCCAGGGGTTGAATGAGCAGTTCTTC. Its translation: CASSSTQGLNEQFF.

With respect to this clonotype: Since the CDR3 does not end with the conserved phenylalanine or tryptophan, this likely comes from a read error. This chain links TRBV6-2 or TRBV6-3 with TRBJ2-5; D gene unclear. CDR1 and CDR2 from the germline V gene are MNHEY and SVGEGT. This CDR3 has 13 residues. Trimming stripped 6 bases from V and 0 bases from J, with 8 bases between. The CDR3, as DNA: TGTGCCAGCAGCCCCAACGACCAAGAGACCCAGTACCTC. This codes for CASSPNDQETQYL.

This clonotype has a handful of counts. This chain joins TRBV12-3 or TRBV12-4 and TRBJ1-2, with D possibly TRBD1 on 5 matching bases. V was cut by 7 bases and J by 6 bases, with 27 bases left in between. CDR3 length: 17 amino acids. CDR3: CASTASTTGRGSDGYTF. In DNA, the CDR3 is TGTGCCAGCACCGCTTCAACTACCGGTAGGGGATCGGATGGCTACACCTTC.

Regarding this clonotype: A clone one base away is much larger, so this may be a read error. The chain joins TRBV5-4 to TRBJ1-4, with a weak D call TRBD1 (5 bases). CDR1 and CDR2 (germline): SGHNT, YYREEE (reference sequence). The V and J ends lost 4 bases and 7 bases respectively, with 14 bases between them. The CDR3 spans 14 residues. The CDR3 loop reads CASSQQAAGEKLFF. CDR3 DNA sequence: TGTGCCAGCAGCCAACAGGCGGCGGGTGAAAAACTGTTTTTT.

This clonotype has a count of ten or more. The V gene is TRBV6-6, the J gene TRBJ2-5, with D perhaps TRBD2 (6 bases). The CDR3 extends over 15 amino acids. The germline V and J ends were trimmed by 0 bases and 5 bases, with 13 bases remaining between them. Germline V CDR1 and CDR2: MNHNY, SVGAGI (reference sequence). The CDR3 loop is CASSYSRTTMETQYF. Here the CDR3 DNA reads TGTGCCAGCAGTTACTCCCGGACTACTATGGAGACCCAGTACTTC.

Note on this clonotype: One end of the junction varies from germline; a read error may be responsible. The J gene is TRBJ1-5, the V gene TRBV11-2; a possible D gene is TRBD1 (6 bases). The CDR3 is 17 amino acids. Per the germline V gene, CDR1 is SGHAT and CDR2 is FQNNGV. CDR3 sequence reads: CPSSLNGGPGGNQPQHF. DNA of the CDR3: TGCCCCAGCAGCTTAAACGGGGGGCCGGGAGGCAATCAGCCCCAGCATTTT.